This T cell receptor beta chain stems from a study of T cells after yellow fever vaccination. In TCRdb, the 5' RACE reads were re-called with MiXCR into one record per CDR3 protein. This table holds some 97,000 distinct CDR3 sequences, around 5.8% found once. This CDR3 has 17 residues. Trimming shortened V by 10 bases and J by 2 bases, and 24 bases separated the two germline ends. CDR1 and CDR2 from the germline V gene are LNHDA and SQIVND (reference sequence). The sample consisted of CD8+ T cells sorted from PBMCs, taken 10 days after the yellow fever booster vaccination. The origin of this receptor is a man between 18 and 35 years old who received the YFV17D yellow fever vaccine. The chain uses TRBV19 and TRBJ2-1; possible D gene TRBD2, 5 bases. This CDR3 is CATPSSEGFATYNEQFF. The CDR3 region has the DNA TGTGCCACCCCCTCATCCGAGGGCTTTGCCACCTACAATGAGCAGTTCTTC. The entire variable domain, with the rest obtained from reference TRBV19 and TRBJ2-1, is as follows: DGGITQSPKYLFRKEGQNVTLSCEQNLNHDAMYWYRQDPGQGLRLIYYSQIVNDFQKGDIAEGYSVSREKKESFPLTVTSAQKNPTAFYLCATPSSEGFATYNEQFFGPGTRLTVL.